This T cell receptor (beta chain) was captured by sequencing in a study of CD8 T cells in ankylosing spondylitis. A single record per CDR3 protein comes from TCRdb applying MiXCR to the 5' RACE reads. Found here are about 160,000 distinct CDR3 sequences, 9.8% of them singletons; the top ten hold about 14%. Study-level findings and limits: Significantly higher representation of disease-linked clones was reported for matched ankylosing spondylitis synovial fluid. Apparently characteristic of ankylosing spondylitis blood was a TCR beta motif (about eight highly homologous variants).

The CDR3 consists of 16 residues. V lost 5 bases, J lost 6 bases, and 9 bases stayed unmatched. Germline loops: CDR1 DFQATT, CDR2 SNEGSKA (reference sequence). Points on this clonotype: No antigen is known for it.

The gene calls are TRBV20-1 and TRBJ2-1; 14 nucleotides agree with TRBD2. The TCR originated in a female donor with ankylosing spondylitis or in good health (not recorded which). Material: blood, either unsorted or a sorted T cell fraction (not recorded which). CDR3 bases: TGCAGTGCTCCCGGGACTAGCGGGAGAAGCGTCAATGAGCAGTTCTTC. This sequence encodes CSAPGTSGRSVNEQFF.